Presented here are 12 T cell receptor beta chains from one specimen sequenced in a study of blood T cell repertoires in COVID-19. Clones were read by immunoSEQ multiplex PCR, and TCRdb kept only the in-frame ones, dropping some. The sample consists of 250,000 to 300,000 clones, 86% of them appearing once. The sample comprised peripheral blood. Source of these receptors: a man aged 18 to 30 with active or convalescent COVID-19.

The chain has TRBV19 and TRBJ2-7; weak D call: TRBD1 (5 bases). Trimming removed 3 bases at V and 2 bases at J, with 11 bases between. The CDR3 spans 14 residues. Germline CDR1 LNHDA, CDR2 SQIVND (reference sequence). The CDR3, as DNA: TGTGCCAGTAGTATCTCCAGGGCCACCTACGAGCAGTACTTC. It codes for CASSISRATYEQYF.

The CDR3 DNA follows: TGTGCCAGCAGCTTACGGGGAGGACTAGCGGGAGCCGTCTACAATGAGCAGTTCTTC. This gives the protein CASSLRGGLAGAVYNEQFF. The V gene is TRBV7-9, the J gene TRBJ2-1, with 13 positions matching TRBD2. The CDR3 consists of 19 residues. V gave up 2 bases and J gave up 3 bases; unmatched junction bases: 10. The germline V gene has CDR1 SEHNR and CDR2 FQNEAQ (reference sequence).

The CDR3, as DNA: TGTGCCATCAGTGAAGGCAGGGGGGATTTCTTT. Translated, it gives CAISEGRGDFF. The chain employs TRBV10-3 and TRBJ1-1; 7 nucleotides line up with TRBD1. Trimming cost V 3 bases and J 13 bases; bases outside gene matches: 5. The germline gives CDR1 ENHRY, CDR2 SYGVKD. The CDR3 sequence is 11 residues long.

V usage is TRBV27 and J usage is TRBJ1-2; unclear D gene. The CDR3 runs to 13 residues. Trimming stripped 3 bases from V and 2 bases from J, with 7 bases between. CDR1 and CDR2 from the germline V gene are MNHEY and SMNVEV (reference sequence). The CDR3 is CASSFSVNYGYTF. CDR3 bases: TGTGCCAGCAGTTTTTCAGTAAACTATGGCTACACCTTC.

This clone was recorded only once. The rearrangement joins TRBV6-1 to TRBJ1-1; perhaps TRBD1 as D (5 bases). Germline CDR1 reads MNHNS; CDR2 reads SASEGT. Between the trimmed V and J ends, which lost 3 bases and 7 bases, there was a span of 12 bases. CDR3 length: 13 residues. Here the CDR3 DNA reads TGTGCCAGCAGTGATGCGAGACAGTATGAAGCTTTCTTT. This gives the protein CASSDARQYEAFF.

The chain joins TRBV6-1 to TRBJ1-2; D remains ambiguous. Germline-derived CDR1 and CDR2 are MNHNS and SASEGT. This CDR3 has 14 residues. The V gene lost 2 bases and the J gene lost 1 base, with 8 bases spanning the gap. The chain's CDR3 is CASSEFHGNYGYTF. CDR3 DNA: TGTGCCAGCAGTGAATTCCACGGTAACTATGGCTACACCTTC.

The chain links TRBV9 to TRBJ1-6; D is undetermined. Germline loops: CDR1 SGDLS, CDR2 YYNGEE. The CDR3 is made up of 17 amino acids. V lost 0 bases and J 0 bases, leaving 10 bases between the germline ends. CDR3 coding DNA: TGTGCCAGCAGCGTAGGGGCACTGCTCTCCTATAATTCACCCCTCCACTTT. Its translation is CASSVGALLSYNSPLHF.

This rearrangement joins TRBV27 to TRBJ1-3; tentatively, D is TRBD1 (6 bases). The CDR3 runs 15 residues. V was shortened by 0 bases and J by 4 bases, with 10 bases between the two germline ends. Germline V gene sequence: CDR1 MNHEY, CDR2 SMNVEV (reference sequence). The CDR3 sequence is CASSLSSGVGNTIYF. The DNA for the CDR3 is TGTGCCAGCAGTTTATCTTCAGGGGTAGGAAACACCATATATTTT.

The chain combines TRBV7-9 with TRBJ2-5; D may be TRBD2 (5 bases). This CDR3 has 15 amino acids. The germline gives CDR1 SEHNR, CDR2 FQNEAQ (reference sequence). V was clipped by 0 bases and J by 0 bases, with 8 bases between them. The CDR3 sequence: CASSLAVGDQETQYF. The CDR3 nucleotides are TGTGCCAGCAGCTTAGCCGTGGGAGACCAAGAGACCCAGTACTTC. Supplemented by reference TRBV7-9 and TRBJ2-5, the full variable domain reads DTGVSQNPRHKITKRGQNVTFRCDPISEHNRLYWYRQTLGQGPEFLTYFQNEAQLEKSRLLSDRFSAERPKGSFSTLEIQRTEQGDSAMYLCASSLAVGDQETQYFGPGTRLLVL.

This clone was picked up one time. The chain has TRBV29-1 and TRBJ1-1, with a possible D match to TRBD1 (6 bases). CDR1 is SQVTM and CDR2 is ANQGSEA in the germline V gene. Between the trimmed V and J ends, which lost 7 bases and 8 bases, there was a span of 17 bases. The CDR3 covers 12 residues. This chain's CDR3 is CSGDLAGAEAFF. The CDR3, as DNA: TGCAGCGGCGACCTGGCGGGGGCCGAAGCTTTCTTT.

The rearrangement links TRBV19 to TRBJ2-2, with D perhaps TRBD1 (6 bases). The CDR3 has 13 residues. CDR1 and CDR2 (germline): LNHDA, SQIVND (reference sequence). Trimming stripped 6 bases from V and 7 bases from J, with 12 bases between. CDR3 sequence: CASRKTGSGELFF. The CDR3 coding sequence is TGTGCCAGTAGAAAAACAGGGAGCGGGGAGCTGTTTTTT.

The V and J genes are TRBV3-1 (or the pseudogene TRBV3-2) and TRBJ1-1, with D unresolved. V was shortened by 1 base and J by 7 bases, with 7 bases between the two germline ends. The germline V gene encodes CDR1 LGHDT and CDR2 YNNKEL (reference sequence). The CDR3 runs 12 residues. CDR3 residues: CASSQGTVEAFF. The CDR3 nucleotides read TGTGCCAGCAGCCAAGGTACGGTTGAAGCTTTCTTT.